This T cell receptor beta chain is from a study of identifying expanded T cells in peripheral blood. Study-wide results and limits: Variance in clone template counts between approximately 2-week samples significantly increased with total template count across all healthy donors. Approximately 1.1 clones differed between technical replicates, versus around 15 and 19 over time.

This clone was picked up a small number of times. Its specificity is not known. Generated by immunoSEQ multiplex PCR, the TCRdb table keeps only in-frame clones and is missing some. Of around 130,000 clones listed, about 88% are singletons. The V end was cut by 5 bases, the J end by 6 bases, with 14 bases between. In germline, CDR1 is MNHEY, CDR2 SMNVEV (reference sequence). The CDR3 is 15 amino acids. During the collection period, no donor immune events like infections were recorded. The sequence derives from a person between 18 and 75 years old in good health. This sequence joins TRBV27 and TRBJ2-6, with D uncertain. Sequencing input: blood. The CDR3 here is CASSPQTFEANVLTF. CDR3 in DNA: TGTGCCAGCAGTCCGCAGACATTTGAGGCCAACGTCCTGACTTTC.